This TCR beta chain was captured in a study of cytomegalovirus exposure and HLA in healthy donors. Study-wide context: The use of the same platform for the approximately 130 validation repertoires and the roughly 730 first-cohort repertoires was reported by a later analysis. Study observations and caveats: Three CMV-associated chains were confirmed in vitro to be specific for CMV antigens.

Using immunoSEQ multiplex PCR, the repertoire was profiled, and TCRdb retains in-frame clones only, with some absent. The sample lists 150,000 to 200,000 clones; about four fifths were seen once. Germline CDR1 reads SGHRS; CDR2 reads YFSETQ. Trimming shortened V by 3 bases and J by 1 base, and 11 bases separated the two germline ends. This CDR3 is 16 amino acids long. Turning to this clone: Its target is not known.

The sample comprised PBMCs. The clonotype comes from a woman under 30 in good health and CMV-seropositive. V and J are TRBV5-1 and TRBJ1-6; D call uncertain. CDR3 DNA sequence: TGCGCCAGCAGCTACAACGGGATTTCCTATAATTCACCCCTCCACTTT. The encoded protein is CASSYNGISYNSPLHF.